This T cell receptor (beta chain) was retrieved from a study of TIL therapy for anti-PD-1-resistant metastatic lung cancer. Overall study: Patients had a median age of nearly 55 years (range 38-75). Half of patients were current or former smokers. Study-wide results and limits: This highly selected cohort may not generalize to typical lung cancer patients. Infused TIL clonotypes partially replaced the baseline blood repertoire, then decayed over months.

Time point indicated: pre-treatment sample, taken before nivolumab and TIL therapy. The CDR3 consists of 12 residues. Trimming took 9 bases from V and 5 from J, leaving 12 bases between them. CDR1 and CDR2 from the germline V gene are SNHLY and FYNNEI. This was the immunoSEQ v3 assay. Assay: immunoSEQ multiplex PCR; the TCRdb copy retains only in-frame clones and omits some. This table holds roughly 60,000 clones, 70% to 75% found once. With regard to this clone: As yet, its antigen is unknown.

This clonotype was obtained from a person between 25 and 80 years old with non-small cell lung cancer. V gene TRBV2 combines with J gene TRBJ2-3; tentative D call: TRBD1 (5 bases). Specimen: blood, collected at baseline. This CDR3 is CASKDTRDTQYF. The CDR3 coding sequence is TGTGCCAGTAAGGACACAAGAGATACGCAGTATTTT.